The rows below give T cell receptor beta chains drawn from one sample of a study of blood T cell repertoires in COVID-19. Clones were sequenced by immunoSEQ multiplex PCR, and TCRdb holds only the in-frame ones, with some missing. In the table there are around 200,000 clones, approximately 87% of which are singletons. Sample: peripheral blood. All receptors derive from a man in his 60s who had recovered from COVID-19. Each CDR3 is given with its conserved first and last residue. Each record gives: clone size, V gene, D gene, J gene, CDR3 DNA, CDR3 protein. A D gene is named only where the DNA matches it firmly. Clone size is shown for a subset of rows, as once, few, many or a class of expanded clone.

-	TRBV4-2	TRBD1	TRBJ1-2	TGTGCCAGCACCACTCGGACAGGGAACTATGGCTACACCTTC	CASTTRTGNYGYTF
-	TRBV5-1	TRBD2	TRBJ2-7	TGCGCCAGCAGCTTTGGCAATAGCGGGAACTCCTACGAGCAGTACTTC	CASSFGNSGNSYEQYF
-	TRBV27	TRBD2	TRBJ2-4	TGTGCCAGCAGTTCTGCGGGGGTAGCCAAAAACATTCAGTACTTC	CASSSAGVAKNIQYF
-	TRBV6-5	-	TRBJ1-2	TGTGCCAGCAGAGAGGGGACTTACGTACATGGCTACACCTTC	CASREGTYVHGYTF
few	TRBV5-1	TRBD2	TRBJ2-1	TGCGCCAGCAGCCACACCCTAGCCGCGACTAGCGGCTTCTACAATGAGCAGTTCTTC	CASSHTLAATSGFYNEQFF
-	TRBV6-6	-	TRBJ1-1	TGTGCCTGTGCGGGGGTCACTGAAGCTTTCTTT	CACAGVTEAFF
-	TRBV5-4	-	TRBJ1-2	TGTGCCAGCAGCTTACAGGGCGGTGGCTACACCTTC	CASSLQGGGYTF
-	TRBV5-1	-	TRBJ1-1	TGCGCCAGCAGCTTGGGGCAGGCCGGGGGATACACTGAAGCTTTCTTT	CASSLGQAGGYTEAFF
once	TRBV11-2	TRBD1	TRBJ2-5	TGTGCCAGCAGCAGGACAGGGGGCATGGGAGAGACCCAGTACTTC	CASSRTGGMGETQYF
-	TRBV6-5	TRBD1	TRBJ2-7	TGTGCCAGCAGTTACACCGGGACAGGGGGCGGCGAGCAGTACTTC	CASSYTGTGGGEQYF
-	TRBV25-1	TRBD2	TRBJ2-3	TGTGCCACCCTCGGGGACTACACAGATACGCAGTATTTT	CATLGDYTDTQYF
-	TRBV9	-	TRBJ1-3	TGTGCCAGCAGCGGAGGACAGAGAAACACCATATATTTT	CASSGGQRNTIYF
-	TRBV6-5	-	TRBJ2-2	TGTGCCAGCAGTCCACTTACAGGGACGGTCGGGGAGCTGTTTTTT	CASSPLTGTVGELFF
-	TRBV29-1	-	TRBJ2-3	TGCAGCGTGGGACACTTGATCACAGATACGCAGTATTTT	CSVGHLITDTQYF
-	TRBV18	-	TRBJ1-1	TGTGCCAGCTCACCGAGGCAGCTCTCGGACACTGAAGCTTTCTTT	CASSPRQLSDTEAFF
-	TRBV30	TRBD1	TRBJ1-1	TGTGCCTGGAGTGTAGACAGGGCATCTGAAGCTTTCTTT	CAWSVDRASEAFF
-	TRBV2	-	TRBJ2-5	TGTGCCAGCAGCCAGGGCCGGGAAGAGACCCAGTACTTC	CASSQGREETQYF
once	TRBV24-1	-	TRBJ2-5	TGTGCCACCAGTGATTCGGACAAAGAGACCCAGTACTTC	CATSDSDKETQYF
-	TRBV6-5	-	TRBJ2-6	TGTGCCAGCAGTACCAGGGTCGGGGCCAACGTCCTGACTTTC	CASSTRVGANVLTF
once	TRBV7-2	-	TRBJ2-5	TGTGCATTTCTGGGGGGAGACTTTCAAGAGACCCAGTACTTC	CAFLGGDFQETQYF
-	TRBV11-2	-	TRBJ1-2	TGTGCCAGCAGCTTAGACTTCTTAGCTAACTATGGCTACACCTTC	CASSLDFLANYGYTF
-	TRBV6-5	-	TRBJ1-1	TGTGCCAGCAGTTCCACAACAGGGTGGGGAGCTTTCTTT	CASSSTTGWGAFF
-	TRBV7-2	-	TRBJ2-1	TGTGCCAGCAGCGCCGACTCCCGCAGGGATGAGCAGTTCTTC	CASSADSRRDEQFF
-	TRBV6-4	TRBD1	TRBJ2-3	TGTGCCAGCAGATCGGACAGGGGAACAGATACGCAGTATTTT	CASRSDRGTDTQYF
-	TRBV5-1	-	TRBJ2-1	TGCGCCAGCAGCTTGGGTTCGGCGGGTGAGCAGTTCTTC	CASSLGSAGEQFF
-	TRBV19	-	TRBJ2-6	TGTGCCAGTAGTCCGTTGTACTCTGGGGCCAACGTCCTGACTTTC	CASSPLYSGANVLTF
-	TRBV27	TRBD1	TRBJ1-3	TGTGCCAGCAGTCTACAGGGGGCTCTGGTCAACACCATATATTTT	CASSLQGALVNTIYF
once	TRBV7-3	TRBD1	TRBJ2-2	TGTGCCAGCAGTGGGAAAGACCAGGGGGCCACCGGGGAGCTGTTTTTT	CASSGKDQGATGELFF
few	TRBV6-2/TRBV6-3	TRBD2	TRBJ2-7	TGTGCCAGCAGTCAAGGACTAGCGGGAGGGGTTGCGGGTGAGCAGTACTTC	CASSQGLAGGVAGEQYF
-	TRBV6-5	TRBD1	TRBJ2-7	TGTGCCAGCAGTTCGTCGGACAGGATTGGAACCTACGAGCAGTACTTC	CASSSSDRIGTYEQYF